This T cell receptor (beta chain) originates from a study of T-cell memory formation after mild COVID-19. Overall study: Clusters of TCRs were largely donor specific. Whole-study results and caveats: Later expanders leaned CD4+, whereas day 15 to 85 contracting clones were balanced CD4/CD8. Cross-reactive memory seemingly joined, as some responding clones were found in pre-infection memory.

Germline loops: CDR1 SEHNR, CDR2 FQNEAQ (reference sequence). The CDR3 covers 14 residues. The J segment lost 7 bases and the V segment lost 3 bases, leaving 5 bases of the junction unmatched. TCRdb analysed the 5' RACE reads with MiXCR anew, one entry per CDR3 protein. Found here are around 340,000 distinct CDR3 sequences, under 25% of them singletons; the top ten hold around 13%. As to this clonotype: What it binds is not known.

This receptor was obtained from an adult woman who had mild COVID-19 (a few samples of this study predate the infection). Cell type and time point are not known. This chain connects TRBV7-9 to TRBJ2-1; TRBD2 matches 8 bases. Material for sequencing was PBMCs or a T cell subset sorted from them (not recorded which). CDR3 nucleotides: TGTGCCAGCAGCTTGTTACGGGGGGGGAATGAGCAGTTCTTC. Amino acids: CASSLLRGGNEQFF. The full variable domain, its missing parts supplied by reference TRBV7-9 and TRBJ2-1, is DTGVSQNPRHKITKRGQNVTFRCDPISEHNRLYWYRQTLGQGPEFLTYFQNEAQLEKSRLLSDRFSAERPKGSFSTLEIQRTEQGDSAMYLCASSLLRGGNEQFFGPGTRLTVL.